These 14 T cell receptor beta chains originate from one sample sequenced in a study of T cells in tumors after PD-1 blockade. Some clones are missing from TCRdb's copy, which holds only in-frame ones; the method was immunoSEQ multiplex PCR. The data show around 11,000 clones, with 65% to 80% seen just once and about an eighth held by the top ten. The source was tumor tissue, collected after anti-PD-1 treatment. These receptors all stem from a human donor with basal cell carcinoma.

This clone appeared a few times. The chain recombines TRBV6-1 with TRBJ1-4, with D uncertain. The CDR3 spans 17 residues. Trimming removed 4 bases from V and 4 bases from J, with 19 bases in between. Per germline, CDR1 MNHNS and CDR2 SASEGT. The CDR3 DNA is TGTGCCAGCAGTGCCAGCCTTTCGGCCCTCTATAATGAAAAACTGTTTTTT. Translated, it gives CASSASLSALYNEKLFF.

By its share, this clone is medium-sized. This chain joins TRBV30 and TRBJ1-6; 7 bases align to TRBD1. Germline V gene data show CDR1 as GTSNPN and CDR2 as SVGIG (reference sequence). V trimming: 5 bases; J trimming: 7 bases; junction bases outside the gene matches: 8. The CDR3 contains 14 residues. CDR3 protein: CAWGRGGRNSPLHF. CDR3 DNA sequence: TGTGCCTGGGGACGAGGGGGCCGGAATTCACCCCTCCACTTT. The variable domain in full, completed from reference TRBV30 and TRBJ1-6, reads SQTIHQWPATLVQPVGSPLSLECTVEGTSNPNLYWYRQAAGRGLQLLFYSVGIGQISSEVPQNLSASRPQDRQFILSSKKLLLSDSGFYLCAWGRGGRNSPLHFGNGTRLTVT.

The rearrangement joins TRBV4-3 to TRBJ2-7; 8 bases match TRBD1. CDR1 LGHNA and CDR2 YSLEER come from the germline V gene. V shed 3 bases and J 0 bases; nucleotides not matched to a gene: 10. The CDR3 is 17 amino acids. As DNA, the CDR3 is TGCGCCAGCAGCCAGGGGACAGGACCTATCAGCTCCTACGAGCAGTACTTC. Its protein is CASSQGTGPISSYEQYF.

The chain combines TRBV5-1 with TRBJ1-3; D uncertain. CDR1 is SGHRS and CDR2 is YFSETQ in the germline V gene. The CDR3 length is 16 residues. V lost 4 bases to trimming and J lost 3 bases, with 17 bases between them. The CDR3 loop reads CASSLTHEGRGNTIYF. The CDR3 bases are TGCGCCAGCAGCCTAACCCATGAAGGGCGTGGAAACACCATATATTTT. The whole variable domain, remainder taken from reference TRBV5-1 and TRBJ1-3, is KAGVTQTPRYLIKTRGQQVTLSCSPISGHRSVSWYQQTPGQGLQFLFEYFSETQRNKGNFPGRFSGRQFSNSRSEMNVSTLELGDSALYLCASSLTHEGRGNTIYFGEGSWLTVV.

This sequence joins TRBV28 and TRBJ2-5; possible D gene TRBD1, 6 bases. With 3 bases removed from V and 5 bases from J, the gap between germline ends came to 19 bases. Per the germline V gene, CDR1 is MDHEN and CDR2 is SYDVKM. This CDR3 contains 16 residues. CDR3 sequence: CASSFLKTHQGETQYF. CDR3 in DNA: TGTGCCAGCAGTTTTCTTAAGACGCATCAGGGGGAGACCCAGTACTTC.

This chain connects TRBV19 to TRBJ2-4, with a weak D call TRBD1 (5 bases). CDR1 LNHDA and CDR2 SQIVND come from the germline V gene (reference sequence). There are 14 residues in the CDR3. The V end lost 1 base, the J end lost 6 bases, and 10 bases lay between the germline ends. This chain's CDR3 is CASSIGGQGNIQYF. The CDR3 region has the DNA TGTGCCAGTAGTATAGGGGGCCAGGGAAACATTCAGTACTTC. Supplemented by reference TRBV19 and TRBJ2-4, the full variable domain reads DGGITQSPKYLFRKEGQNVTLSCEQNLNHDAMYWYRQDPGQGLRLIYYSQIVNDFQKGDIAEGYSVSREKKESFPLTVTSAQKNPTAFYLCASSIGGQGNIQYFGAGTRLSVL.

V gene TRBV7-8 combines with J gene TRBJ2-1; maybe TRBD2 (6 bases). Between the trimmed V and J ends, which lost 4 bases and 9 bases, there was a span of 13 bases. Germline loops: CDR1 SGHVS, CDR2 FQNEAQ. CDR3 size: 13 residues. In nucleotides, the CDR3 is TGTGCCAGCAGCTCCCTAGGACTATTTGAGCAGTTCTTC. Translating it yields CASSSLGLFEQFF.

The V and J genes are TRBV11-3 and TRBJ2-2, with 8 positions matching TRBD1. The ends lost 3 bases at V and 5 bases at J; junction bases unmatched: 2. The CDR3 contains 14 residues. CDR1 is SGHNT, CDR2 YENEEA, per germline. This CDR3 reads CASSFDRGTGELFF. CDR3 DNA sequence: TGTGCCAGCAGCTTCGACAGGGGAACCGGGGAGCTGTTTTTT.

This chain joins TRBV7-2 and TRBJ2-2, with 8 bases matching TRBD2. CDR1 and CDR2 (germline): SGHTA, FQGNSA. The V and J ends lost 2 bases and 6 bases, in that order; junction bases with no gene match: 11. CDR3 length: 17 residues. Here the CDR3 DNA reads TGTGCCAGCAGCTTAACCAGCGGGAGCGGAAAAGCCGGGGAGCTGTTTTTT. This codes for CASSLTSGSGKAGELFF.

CDR3 residues: CASCDSLNQPQHF. In DNA form, the CDR3 reads TGTGCCAGCTGCGACAGCCTCAATCAGCCCCAGCATTTT. The V gene is TRBV6-5, the J gene TRBJ1-5, with D possibly matching TRBD1 (5 bases). CDR1 is MNHEY, CDR2 SVGAGI, per germline. The length of the CDR3 is 13 residues. V was pared by 8 bases and J by 3 bases, with 11 bases between.

CDR3 sequence reads: CASSQAVGNTIYF. The CDR3 DNA reads as TGTGCCAGCAGCCAAGCTGTCGGGAACACCATATATTTT. The V gene is TRBV3-1 (or the pseudogene TRBV3-2), the J gene TRBJ1-3, with D unresolved. Germline V gene lookup returns CDR1 LGHDT and CDR2 YNNKEL (reference sequence). The CDR3 sequence is 13 residues long. The germline V and J ends were trimmed by 1 base and 7 bases, with 8 bases remaining between them.

The chain carries TRBV7-8 and TRBJ2-7, with D tentatively TRBD1 (5 bases). Per the germline V gene, CDR1 is SGHVS and CDR2 is FQNEAQ. The CDR3 covers 15 residues. V was shortened by 5 bases and J by 2 bases, with 16 bases between the two germline ends. The CDR3 nucleotides read TGTGCCAGCAGCCCCCGTGGGCAGGGCGCCTACGAGCAGTACTTC. Translation gives CASSPRGQGAYEQYF.

V usage is TRBV5-4 and J usage is TRBJ2-5; 7 bases align to TRBD1. Per germline, CDR1 SGHNT and CDR2 YYREEE (reference sequence). Unmatched junction bases numbered 5, after V lost 3 bases and J lost 3 bases. CDR3 size: 14 residues. CDR3 protein: CASSWTGQKETQYF. The CDR3 nucleotides read TGTGCCAGCAGCTGGACAGGACAAAAAGAGACCCAGTACTTC.

This chain joins TRBV24-1 and TRBJ1-2; D perhaps matches TRBD1 (5 bases). The CDR3 sequence is 13 residues long. CDR1 and CDR2 (germline): KGHDR, SFDVKD. V was cut by 1 base and J by 8 bases, with 10 bases left in between. Written as DNA, the CDR3 is TGTGCCACCAGTGATTTTGGGGGAAGGGGCTACACCTTC. Translation gives CATSDFGGRGYTF.